A single sample is the source of the 20 T cell receptor beta chains below, sequenced in a study of shared clonotypes between healthy human individuals. Selected positively for CCR7 and CD45RO-negative, naive CD8 cells excluded terminally differentiated effector memory CD45RA+ cells. Profiling relied on immunoSEQ multiplex PCR, and the TCRdb table lists in-frame clones only, not all of them. The sample contains about 2 million clones, approximately 94% of which appear only once. The specimen sequenced was naive CD8+ T cells sorted from blood. These receptors all come from a young man in good health.

The chain joins TRBV27 to TRBJ2-1; D gene ambiguous. Germline V gene sequence: CDR1 MNHEY, CDR2 SMNVEV (reference sequence). V gave up 2 bases and J gave up 7 bases, with 15 bases separating them. This CDR3 has 15 residues. CDR3 coding DNA: TGTGCCAGCAGTTTAGTGGGTTTCGGCGAAAATGAGCAGTTCTTC. Its protein product is CASSLVGFGENEQFF.

The rearrangement links TRBV4-1 to TRBJ2-5, with D possibly matching TRBD1 (5 bases). The V and J ends lost 3 bases and 2 bases respectively, with 10 bases between them. Germline values: CDR1 MGHRA, CDR2 YSYEKL. The CDR3 totals 14 residues. The CDR3 DNA follows: TGCGCCAGCAGCCAGAAGGACAAGCAAGAGACCCAGTACTTC. This encodes CASSQKDKQETQYF.

This chain joins TRBV28 and TRBJ2-5; D is ambiguous. The CDR3 runs 13 residues. Per germline, CDR1 MDHEN and CDR2 SYDVKM. V gave up 2 bases and J gave up 2 bases, with 6 bases separating them. The CDR3 loop is CASSLGWQETQYF. As DNA, the CDR3 is TGTGCCAGCAGTTTAGGGTGGCAAGAGACCCAGTACTTC.

This clone came up a few times. The chain couples TRBV30 to TRBJ2-2, with 11 bases aligning to TRBD2. This CDR3 spans 14 amino acids. V lost 4 bases and J lost 3; bases outside the gene matches: 1. The germline V gene has CDR1 GTSNPN and CDR2 SVGIG (reference sequence). CDR3 nucleotides: TGTGCCTGGACACTAGCGGGAGACACCGGGGAGCTGTTTTTT. Amino acid sequence: CAWTLAGDTGELFF.

The rearrangement uses TRBV27 and TRBJ1-2; TRBD1 is a possible D gene (6 bases). V was pared by 5 bases and J by 4 bases, with 11 bases between. CDR3 length: 13 residues. Germline CDR1 reads MNHEY; CDR2 reads SMNVEV (reference sequence). The CDR3 reads CASSPGGLYGYTF. Here the CDR3 DNA reads TGTGCCAGCAGTCCGGGGGGGCTCTATGGCTACACCTTC.

The CDR3 spells CASRPPGEGDYGYTF. For the CDR3, the DNA is TGTGCCAGCAGGCCCCCTGGCGAGGGGGACTATGGCTACACCTTC. This chain uses TRBV7-9 with TRBJ1-2, with a weak D call TRBD1 (6 bases). The ends were cut back, 6 bases at V and 3 bases at J, with 17 bases in the middle. The germline gives CDR1 SEHNR, CDR2 FQNEAQ (reference sequence). This CDR3 contains 15 residues.

This chain uses TRBV9 with TRBJ2-5, with 7 bases that match TRBD1. This CDR3 has 15 amino acids. Germline CDR1 and CDR2: SGDLS and YYNGEE. V was clipped by 4 bases and J by 2 bases; unmatched bases: 8. CDR3 sequence: CASSPGTEKQETQYF. The CDR3 DNA is TGTGCCAGCAGCCCCGGGACAGAAAAACAAGAGACCCAGTACTTC.

J is TRBJ2-5 and V is TRBV11-2, with D unresolved. The CDR3 extends over 16 amino acids. Trimming took off 0 bases at V and 4 bases at J, with 15 bases between the two ends. CDR1 SGHAT and CDR2 FQNNGV come from the germline V gene. The CDR3 DNA reads as TGTGCCAGCAGCTTAGATCTTGCGGCTATCGGAGAGACCCAGTACTTC. This translates into CASSLDLAAIGETQYF.

The chain joins TRBV7-9 to TRBJ2-5, with a tentative D call TRBD1 (6 bases). This CDR3 spans 14 amino acids. The ends were cut back, 5 bases at V and 7 bases at J, with 17 bases in the middle. Germline lookup yields CDR1 SEHNR and CDR2 FQNEAQ (reference sequence). CDR3 region: CASSAGVPWGTQYF. CDR3 nucleotides: TGTGCCAGCAGCGCAGGGGTTCCCTGGGGGACCCAGTACTTC.

V gene TRBV4-1 combines with J gene TRBJ2-5; maybe TRBD2 (6 bases). The CDR3 extends over 15 amino acids. Deletions cut 1 base from V and 1 base from J, with 10 bases between. From germline, CDR1 is MGHRA and CDR2 YSYEKL. The chain's CDR3 is CASSQVGGTQETQYF. The CDR3 DNA follows: TGCGCCAGCAGCCAAGTTGGAGGGACCCAAGAGACCCAGTACTTC.

The chain combines TRBV27 with TRBJ1-2; 9 positions match TRBD1. The ends lost 6 bases at V and 8 bases at J; junction bases unmatched: 7. Germline CDR1 MNHEY, CDR2 SMNVEV (reference sequence). The CDR3 length is 13 residues. CDR3 sequence reads: CASRGDRARGYTF. The CDR3 region has the DNA TGTGCCAGCAGAGGGGACAGGGCGAGGGGCTACACCTTC.

This chain uses TRBV18 with TRBJ1-2; D is uncertain. CDR3 length: 16 residues. Trimming left V 2 bases short and J 1 base short, with 14 bases between. Looked up from germline, CDR1 is KGHSH and CDR2 is LQKENI. CDR3: CASSPNPINVNYGYTF. Here the CDR3 DNA reads TGTGCCAGCTCACCAAATCCGATAAACGTTAACTATGGCTACACCTTC.

CDR3 coding DNA: TGTGCCAGCAGCCCGAGCCTTCAGGGGGCTGAGGAGCAGTACTTC. It yields the protein CASSPSLQGAEEQYF. This chain uses TRBV7-9 with TRBJ2-7, with TRBD1 identical over 8 bases. The CDR3 is 15 amino acids. CDR1 SEHNR and CDR2 FQNEAQ come from the germline V gene (reference sequence). The trim removed 5 bases at V and 7 bases at J, leaving 13 bases unmatched. Looking up the rest from reference TRBV7-9 and TRBJ2-7 gives the full variable domain: DTGVSQNPRHKITKRGQNVTFRCDPISEHNRLYWYRQTLGQGPEFLTYFQNEAQLEKSRLLSDRFSAERPKGSFSTLEIQRTEQGDSAMYLCASSPSLQGAEEQYFGPGTRLTVT.

In its sample, this clone was seen once. CDR3 DNA: TGTGCCAGCAGCTCCAGGGGTAAGAATAGGGATACGCAGTATTTT. Amino acid sequence: CASSSRGKNRDTQYF. V usage is TRBV9 and J usage is TRBJ2-3, with D perhaps matching TRBD1 (6 bases). Trimming removed 4 bases at V and 6 bases at J, with 18 bases between. Germline V gene lookup returns CDR1 SGDLS and CDR2 YYNGEE. This CDR3 has 15 residues.

The DNA of the CDR3 is TGTGCCAGCAGTCCCGCATACAGATTGCAGAGGGGTACGGACGAGCAGTACTTC. Translating gives CASSPAYRLQRGTDEQYF. The chain recombines TRBV27 with TRBJ2-7; D could derive from TRBD1 or TRBD2 (5 bases each). The V end was cut by 5 bases, the J end by 5 bases, with 28 bases between. Germline CDR1 reads MNHEY; CDR2 reads SMNVEV (reference sequence). The CDR3 contains 18 residues.

The J gene is TRBJ2-7, the V gene TRBV2; the match to TRBD2 covers 7 bases. CDR1 and CDR2 from the germline V gene are SNHLY and FYNNEI. This CDR3 contains 15 residues. Trimming at V came to 8 bases and at J to 2 bases, leaving 12 bases not matched to a gene. The CDR3 coding sequence is TGTGCCAGCGGTCCCGAGCCTAGCGGACCCTACGAGCAGTACTTC. Translated: CASGPEPSGPYEQYF. The whole variable domain, remainder taken from reference TRBV2 and TRBJ2-7, is EPEVTQTPSHQVTQMGQEVILRCVPISNHLYFYWYRQILGQKVEFLVSFYNNEISEKSEIFDDQFSVERPDGSNFTLKIRSTKLEDSAMYFCASGPEPSGPYEQYFGPGTRLTVT.

With regard to this clone: Other DNA sequences in this sample translate to the same CDR3. The J gene is TRBJ1-1, the V gene TRBV5-4; D ambiguous. Per the germline V gene, CDR1 is SGHNT and CDR2 is YYREEE (reference sequence). The CDR3 is made up of 12 amino acids. Between the trimmed V and J ends, which lost 4 bases and 4 bases, there was a span of 8 bases. As DNA, the CDR3 is TGTGCCAGCAGCCGCGGGTCCACTGAAGCTTTCTTT. This codes for CASSRGSTEAFF.

The chain has TRBV28 and TRBJ2-1; TRBD2 matches at 12 bases. From germline, CDR1 is MDHEN and CDR2 SYDVKM. This CDR3 contains 16 residues. With 1 base clipped from V and 9 bases from J, the junction kept 7 bases outside the gene matches. CDR3 nucleotides: TGTGCCAGCAGTTTATCCCCTAGCGGGAGGGCCGCTGAGCAGTTCTTC. Translation gives CASSLSPSGRAAEQFF.

The chain has TRBV11-2 and TRBJ2-7; no clear D. In germline, CDR1 is SGHAT, CDR2 FQNNGV. Trimming pared 1 base from V and 2 bases from J, leaving 15 bases between. The CDR3 totals 16 residues. CDR3 bases: TGTGCCAGCAGCTTAGGACCTACTCGTGAGGCCTACGAGCAGTACTTC. Protein sequence: CASSLGPTREAYEQYF.

The chain carries TRBV6-5 and TRBJ2-5, with D perhaps matching TRBD2 (5 bases). The CDR3 spans 15 residues. Trimming took off 1 base at V and 2 bases at J, with 11 bases between the two ends. Germline CDR1 MNHEY, CDR2 SVGAGI. The CDR3 loop is CASSYFAGQQETQYF. The CDR3 nucleotides are TGTGCCAGCAGTTACTTTGCGGGCCAGCAAGAGACCCAGTACTTC.